This T cell receptor (beta chain) was profiled in a study of blood T cell repertoires in COVID-19. As for the study in general: Acute-phase and convalescent COVID-19 samples originated in the United States, Italy and Spain. In each case, the material was cDNA or gDNA derived from T cells, B-cell-depleted T cells, or PBMCs.

This clone was seen a single time. This CDR3 spans 12 amino acids. Trimming cost V 4 bases and J 9 bases, with 10 bases left between them. CDR1 and CDR2 from the germline V gene are LGHDT and YNNKEL (reference sequence). In the authors' methods: Nucleated cell number was recorded as an estimate derived from reference gene primer amplification. Measured with immunoSEQ multiplex PCR; TCRdb has only the in-frame clones, and not every one. The DNA was the basis for D and trimming; V, J and clone size are from that table. The data contain 300,000 to 350,000 clones, 75% to 90% of them singletons. Recruited during active infection, patients (from Seattle) were subsequently followed longitudinally.

The chain links TRBV3-1 (or the pseudogene TRBV3-2) to TRBJ2-4, with D maybe TRBD2 (5 bases). Sequencing input: peripheral blood. This sequence was found in a woman aged 45-65 years with COVID-19, enrolled during active disease. This chain's CDR3 is CASSPRVGIQYF. The CDR3 DNA reads as TGTGCCAGCAGCCCGAGGGTTGGCATTCAGTACTTC.